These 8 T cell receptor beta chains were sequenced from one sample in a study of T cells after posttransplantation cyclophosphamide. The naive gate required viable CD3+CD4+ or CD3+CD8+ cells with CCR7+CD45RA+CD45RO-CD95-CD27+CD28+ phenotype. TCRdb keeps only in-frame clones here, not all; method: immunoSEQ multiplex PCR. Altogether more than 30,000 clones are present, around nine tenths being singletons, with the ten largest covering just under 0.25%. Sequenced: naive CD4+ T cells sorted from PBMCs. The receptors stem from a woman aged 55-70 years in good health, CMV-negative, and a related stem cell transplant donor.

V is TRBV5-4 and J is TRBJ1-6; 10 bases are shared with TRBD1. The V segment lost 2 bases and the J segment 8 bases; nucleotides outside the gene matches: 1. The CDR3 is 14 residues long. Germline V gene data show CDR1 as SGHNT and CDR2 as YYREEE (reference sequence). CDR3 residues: CASSFGTGDSPLHF. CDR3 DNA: TGTGCCAGCAGCTTCGGGACAGGGGATTCACCCCTCCACTTT.

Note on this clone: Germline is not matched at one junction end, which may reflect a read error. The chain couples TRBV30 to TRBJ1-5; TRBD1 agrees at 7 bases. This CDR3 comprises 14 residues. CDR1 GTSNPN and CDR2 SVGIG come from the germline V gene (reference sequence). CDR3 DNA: TGTGCCCGGAGCGTTGGGACAGCCGGGCAGCCCCAGCATTTT. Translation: CARSVGTAGQPQHF.

The CDR3 DNA reads as TGTGCCAGCAGTGATCCTAGCCGGAATGAGCAGTTCTTC. It translates to CASSDPSRNEQFF. This chain connects TRBV25-1 to TRBJ2-1; D is perhaps TRBD2 (5 bases). The CDR3 totals 13 residues. The V end was cut by 3 bases, the J end by 7 bases, with 10 bases between. Germline V gene data show CDR1 as MGHDK and CDR2 as SYGVNS.

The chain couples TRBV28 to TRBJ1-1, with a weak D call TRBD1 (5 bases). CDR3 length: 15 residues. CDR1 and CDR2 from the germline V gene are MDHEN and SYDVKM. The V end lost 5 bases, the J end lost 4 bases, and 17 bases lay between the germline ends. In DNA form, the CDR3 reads TGTGCCAGCAGTCCCACTGGGGCCAGGGCCACTGAAGCTTTCTTT. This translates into CASSPTGARATEAFF. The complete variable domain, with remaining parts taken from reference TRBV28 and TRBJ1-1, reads DVKVTQSSRYLVKRTGEKVFLECVQDMDHENMFWYRQDPGLGLRLIYFSYDVKMKEKGDIPEGYSVSREKKERFSLILESASTNQTSMYLCASSPTGARATEAFFGQGTRLTVV.

The DNA for the CDR3 is TGTGCCAGCAGTGAAGCATGGGGAGGGCAGCCCCAGCATTTT. This codes for CASSEAWGGQPQHF. The chain carries TRBV6-1 and TRBJ1-5; D remains unclear. Germline CDR1 and CDR2: MNHNS and SASEGT. This CDR3 is built from 14 residues. Trimming stripped 0 bases from V and 7 bases from J, with 10 bases between.

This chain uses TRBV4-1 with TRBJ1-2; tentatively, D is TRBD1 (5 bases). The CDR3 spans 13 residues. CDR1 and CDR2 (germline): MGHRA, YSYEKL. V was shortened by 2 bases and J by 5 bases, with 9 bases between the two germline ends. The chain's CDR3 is CASSQLGGYGYTF. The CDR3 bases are TGCGCCAGCAGCCAATTGGGGGGTTATGGCTACACCTTC.

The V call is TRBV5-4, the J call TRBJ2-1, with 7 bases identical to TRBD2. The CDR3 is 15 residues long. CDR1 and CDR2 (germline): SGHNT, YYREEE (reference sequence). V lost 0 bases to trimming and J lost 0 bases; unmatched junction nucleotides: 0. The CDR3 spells CASSLVAGSYNEQFF. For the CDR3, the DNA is TGTGCCAGCAGCTTGGTAGCGGGCTCCTACAATGAGCAGTTCTTC.

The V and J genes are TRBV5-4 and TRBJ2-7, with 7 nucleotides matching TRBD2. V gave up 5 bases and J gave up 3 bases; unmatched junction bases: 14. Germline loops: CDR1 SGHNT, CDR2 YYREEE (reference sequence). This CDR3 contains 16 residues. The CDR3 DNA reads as TGTGCCAGCAGGGGGGGGATCGAGAGACCGGTCTACGAGCAGTACTTC. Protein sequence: CASRGGIERPVYEQYF.